The 24 T cell receptor beta chains below all came from one sample that was sequenced in a study of blood T cells in healthy people across ages. A J-beta primer mix and a sample-barcoded 5' primer were used in a second PCR of about 7 to 12 cycles. Each CDR3 protein gets one entry after TCRdb re-called the 5' RACE reads with MiXCR. The data contain 800,000 to 1,000,000 distinct CDR3 sequences, around 49% of them seen just once; the ten biggest clones take up roughly an eighth. The source material was blood. The source is a young man in good health.

At least ten counts were recorded for this clonotype. The chain recombines TRBV7-9 with TRBJ2-7; 12 nucleotides line up with TRBD2. The V and J ends lost 1 base and 5 bases, in that order; junction bases with no gene match: 6. This CDR3 is 16 amino acids long. Per the germline V gene, CDR1 is SEHNR and CDR2 is FQNEAQ (reference sequence). The CDR3 sequence: CASSLVGLAGNHEQYF. CDR3 DNA: TGTGCCAGCAGCTTAGTAGGACTAGCGGGGAACCACGAGCAGTACTTC.

This clonotype showed up just once. The chain carries TRBV5-1 and TRBJ2-1, with TRBD2 matching over 8 bases. Germline-derived CDR1 and CDR2 are SGHRS and YFSETQ. V trimming: 3 bases; J trimming: 4 bases; junction bases outside the gene matches: 6. The CDR3 is 15 amino acids. CDR3 residues: CASSSSGSDYNEQFF. The CDR3 coding sequence is TGCGCCAGCAGCTCCAGCGGGAGTGATTACAATGAGCAGTTCTTC.

The genes are TRBV12-3 or TRBV12-4 and TRBJ2-5, with a possible D match to TRBD2 (5 bases). This CDR3 spans 14 amino acids. The V and J ends lost 4 bases and 5 bases respectively, with 14 bases between them. The CDR3 nucleotides read TGTGCCAGCAGTTCGCCTCCCTGGGAGGAGACCCAGTACTTC. This sequence encodes CASSSPPWEETQYF.

This rearrangement joins TRBV10-3 to TRBJ2-7, with 9 bases aligning to TRBD1. The germline V gene encodes CDR1 ENHRY and CDR2 SYGVKD. The CDR3 is made up of 16 amino acids. Losses at the gene ends were 3 bases for V and 5 bases for J; bases not matched to a gene: 11. This CDR3 is CAISDSSGTGFHEQYF. The CDR3 DNA reads TGTGCCATCAGTGACTCCTCCGGGACAGGGTTCCACGAGCAGTACTTC.

The rearrangement joins TRBV7-9 to TRBJ2-7, with TRBD1 matching over 7 bases. The CDR3 sequence is 15 residues long. Looked up from germline, CDR1 is SEHNR and CDR2 is FQNEAQ (reference sequence). J lost 4 bases, V lost 5 bases, and 11 bases had no gene match. Written as DNA, the CDR3 is TGTGCCAGCAGCACCGGACAGGAGGTTTCGTACGAGCAGTACTTC. Protein sequence: CASSTGQEVSYEQYF.

In DNA, the CDR3 is TGTGCCAGCGTTACGCAGGGCGGTTCCTACGAGCAGTACTTC. This translates into CASVTQGGSYEQYF. This sequence joins TRBV28 and TRBJ2-7, with a weak D call TRBD1 (5 bases). Per germline, CDR1 MDHEN and CDR2 SYDVKM. Between the trimmed V and J ends, which lost 8 bases and 1 base, there was a span of 15 bases. This CDR3 has 14 residues.

The sample holds a few counts of this clonotype. The rearrangement joins TRBV10-3 to TRBJ2-1, with 7 bases matching TRBD1. CDR1 is ENHRY, CDR2 SYGVKD, per germline. V dropped 4 bases and J dropped 0; count of bases not matched to a gene: 6. The CDR3 consists of 16 residues. The CDR3 sequence is CAISALGQSSYNEQFF. The DNA for the CDR3 is TGTGCCATCAGTGCCTTGGGACAGAGCTCCTACAATGAGCAGTTCTTC.

The chain couples TRBV7-2 to TRBJ2-3; D is undetermined. This CDR3 has 13 residues. CDR1 SGHTA and CDR2 FQGNSA come from the germline V gene. The V end lost 1 base, the J end lost 10 bases, and 12 bases lay between the germline ends. CDR3 loop: CASSLDSGSAQYF. As DNA, the CDR3 is TGTGCCAGCAGCTTAGATTCGGGCTCTGCGCAGTATTTT.

CDR3 region: CASSRGTGTSGGQPQHF. The CDR3 region has the DNA TGTGCCAGCAGCCGAGGCACCGGGACTTCGGGCGGTCAGCCCCAGCATTTT. The chain employs TRBV6-6 and TRBJ1-5; a possible D gene is TRBD1 (5 bases). CDR3 length: 17 residues. The V gene's germline CDR1 is MNHNY and CDR2 SVGAGI (reference sequence). V was cut by 6 bases and J by 6 bases, with 24 bases left in between.

The CDR3 spells CSAGPQGTYGYTF. The CDR3 DNA reads as TGCAGCGCCGGACCACAGGGTACCTATGGCTACACCTTC. This chain uses TRBV29-1 with TRBJ1-2; the D gene is possibly TRBD1 (6 bases). This CDR3 is 13 amino acids long. V lost 7 bases and J 4 bases, leaving 16 bases between the germline ends. Looked up from germline, CDR1 is SQVTM and CDR2 is ANQGSEA.

For this clonotype: The germline gene is not matched at one end of the junction; a read error may be the cause. The chain links TRBV20-1 to TRBJ1-5; D ambiguous. The CDR3 totals 14 residues. From germline, CDR1 is DFQATT and CDR2 SNEGSKA (reference sequence). CDR3 region: CGARILSPDQPQHF. CDR3 DNA: TGCGGTGCTAGAATTCTCTCCCCAGATCAGCCCCAGCATTTT.

J is TRBJ1-6 and V is TRBV14; tentative D call: TRBD1 (6 bases). The germline V and J ends were trimmed by 4 bases and 1 base, with 14 bases remaining between them. CDR1 is SGHDN and CDR2 is FVKESK in the germline V gene. The CDR3 loop spans 17 amino acids. CDR3 DNA: TGTGCCAGCAGCCGACCAGGGGCTCCGTCCTATAATTCACCCCTCCACTTT. The encoded protein is CASSRPGAPSYNSPLHF.

In DNA, the CDR3 is TGTGCCAGCAGTTTACCAGGGAGGGGACAAAAAAACATTCAGTACTTC. Translating gives CASSLPGRGQKNIQYF. The chain joins TRBV28 to TRBJ2-4, with D possibly matching TRBD2 (7 bases). Germline V gene sequence: CDR1 MDHEN, CDR2 SYDVKM. The CDR3 extends over 16 amino acids. The V end lost 2 bases, the J end lost 4 bases, and 15 bases lay between the germline ends.

In the case of this clonotype: A clone one base away is much larger, so this may be a read error. For the CDR3, the DNA is TGCAGTGCTAGACCTACTCAGCCCCAGCATTTT. As protein: CSARPTQPQHF. V is TRBV20-1 and J is TRBJ1-5, with D hard to call. The CDR3 is 11 amino acids. V was clipped by 2 bases and J by 6 bases, with 5 bases between them. In germline, CDR1 is DFQATT, CDR2 SNEGSKA (reference sequence).

The chain has TRBV5-1 and TRBJ2-3; D is perhaps TRBD1 or TRBD2 (6 bases each). Germline CDR1 and CDR2: SGHRS and YFSETQ. This CDR3 is 17 amino acids long. Between the trimmed V and J ends, which lost 4 bases and 0 bases, there was a span of 18 bases. CDR3 loop: CASSPPTRGASTDTQYF. The CDR3 nucleotides read TGCGCCAGCAGCCCTCCCACTAGGGGGGCTAGCACAGATACGCAGTATTTT.

This chain uses TRBV5-1 with TRBJ1-2; D remains ambiguous. With 0 bases removed from V and 4 bases from J, the gap between germline ends came to 16 bases. The CDR3 loop spans 16 amino acids. Germline V lookup: CDR1 SGHRS, CDR2 YFSETQ. The DNA for the CDR3 is TGCGCCAGCAGCTTGGGGGAAGGCCTCCCTCTCTATGGCTACACCTTC. Translating gives CASSLGEGLPLYGYTF.

With respect to this clonotype: Its ends do not fully match the called genes, so a read error is possible. The gene calls are TRBV6-2 or TRBV6-3 and TRBJ2-5, with unresolved D. The V gene's germline CDR1 is MNHEY and CDR2 SVGEGT. The CDR3 length is 11 residues. The CDR3 bases are TGTGCCATCAGTACCAGCACTCCCCAGTACTTC. Protein: CAISTSTPQYF.

V gene TRBV12-3 or TRBV12-4 combines with J gene TRBJ1-5; TRBD1 agrees at 7 bases. V gave up 8 bases and J gave up 4 bases; unmatched junction bases: 8. The CDR3 is made up of 14 amino acids. In DNA, the CDR3 is TGTGCCAGCGGAGCCGGGACAGCTAATCAGCCCCAGCATTTT. Translated, it gives CASGAGTANQPQHF.

The V and J genes are TRBV20-1 and TRBJ1-2; tentatively, D is TRBD1 (5 bases). The CDR3 runs 12 residues. Germline V lookup: CDR1 DFQATT, CDR2 SNEGSKA (reference sequence). The CDR3 nucleotides are TGCCTCCCCGCCAGGGAATCCTATGGCTACACCTTC. Its translation: CLPARESYGYTF.

V and J are TRBV3-1 and TRBJ2-1; 8 bases are shared with TRBD1. CDR3 size: 16 residues. The V gene end was trimmed by 0 bases and the J gene end by 6 bases; junction bases not matched to a gene: 7. Germline V lookup: CDR1 LGHDT, CDR2 YNNKEL (reference sequence). The CDR3 is CASSQDSGQGVNEQFF. CDR3 sequence (DNA): TGTGCCAGCAGCCAAGATAGTGGACAGGGAGTCAATGAGCAGTTCTTC.

The CDR3 here is CASNPDTGLNTEAFF. Here the CDR3 DNA reads TGCGCCAGCAATCCGGACACTGGGTTGAACACTGAAGCTTTCTTT. The chain employs TRBV5-1 and TRBJ1-1; TRBD1 might be the D (5 bases). This CDR3 contains 15 residues. Trimming took 6 bases from V and 0 from J, leaving 15 bases between them. Germline V gene sequence: CDR1 SGHRS, CDR2 YFSETQ.

The V and J genes are TRBV7-2 and TRBJ2-7; 7 bases align to TRBD2. This CDR3 spans 15 amino acids. Germline CDR1 SGHTA, CDR2 FQGNSA. V shed 0 bases, J shed 1 base, and the junction held 3 bases outside the gene matches. The CDR3 DNA reads TGTGCCAGCAGCTTAGCTACTAGCGAGTCCTACGAGCAGTACTTC. This codes for CASSLATSESYEQYF.

The chain couples TRBV28 to TRBJ1-2; 9 bases align to TRBD1. CDR3 size: 13 residues. Per germline, CDR1 MDHEN and CDR2 SYDVKM. Germline trimming cut 7 bases from V and 5 bases from J; bases unmatched to any gene: 5. The chain's CDR3 is CASTRTGVYGYTF. The DNA of the CDR3 is TGTGCCAGCACCAGGACAGGGGTATATGGCTACACCTTC.

This clonotype was counted only a few times. J is TRBJ2-7 and V is TRBV28; 9 bases match TRBD1. The ends lost 3 bases at V and 4 bases at J; junction bases unmatched: 4. The CDR3 totals 14 residues. Germline-derived CDR1 and CDR2 are MDHEN and SYDVKM. CDR3 sequence (DNA): TGTGCCAGCAGTTTGGGGACAGGGAGGTACGAGCAGTACTTC. It codes for CASSLGTGRYEQYF.